Below are 24 T cell receptor beta chains sequenced from a single sample in a study of blood T cell repertoires in COVID-19. Libraries were prepared by immunoSEQ multiplex PCR; TCRdb keeps only in-frame clonotypes and omits some of them. This sample carries 250,000 to 350,000 clones, 70% to 90% of them seen once, and the ten largest clones take roughly a tenth. The source material was PBMCs or T cells enriched from blood (not recorded which). The receptor source for this set is a woman between 18 and 29 years old who had recovered from COVID-19.

The V and J genes are TRBV5-4 and TRBJ1-1; possible D gene TRBD1, 5 bases. Germline-derived CDR1 and CDR2 are SGHNT and YYREEE (reference sequence). This CDR3 is built from 14 residues. With 4 bases removed from V and 4 bases from J, the gap between germline ends came to 14 bases. The CDR3 loop is CASSPGGGGTEAFF. DNA for the CDR3: TGTGCCAGCAGCCCCGGGGGAGGAGGCACTGAAGCTTTCTTT.

This chain joins TRBV5-1 and TRBJ2-5; D ambiguous. Trimming stripped 2 bases from V and 2 bases from J, with 10 bases between. The CDR3 consists of 14 residues. Germline values: CDR1 SGHRS, CDR2 YFSETQ. The CDR3 nucleotides read TGCGCCAGCAGCTTTTACTCAGGTCAAGAGACCCAGTACTTC. Protein product: CASSFYSGQETQYF.

The CDR3 region is CSVGQIHGYTF. As DNA, the CDR3 is TGCAGCGTTGGACAGATCCATGGCTACACCTTC. This sequence joins TRBV29-1 and TRBJ1-2; a weak D match, TRBD1 (5 bases). Trimming stripped 4 bases from V and 6 bases from J, with 9 bases between. CDR3 length: 11 amino acids. Germline CDR1 SQVTM, CDR2 ANQGSEA.

J is TRBJ2-7 and V is TRBV6-1, with 10 bases fitting TRBD1. Germline CDR1 is MNHNS and CDR2 is SASEGT. The CDR3 has 14 amino acids. V lost 6 bases to trimming and J lost 5 bases; unmatched junction nucleotides: 7. The CDR3 DNA is TGTGCCAGCAGGGCCGGGACAGGGGCCCACGAGCAGTACTTC. Translated: CASRAGTGAHEQYF.

V usage is TRBV28 and J usage is TRBJ1-5; D gene unclear. Germline CDR1 reads MDHEN; CDR2 reads SYDVKM. CDR3 length: 13 amino acids. V lost 1 base and J 7 bases, leaving 8 bases between the germline ends. The CDR3 region is CASSLSGEQPQHF. CDR3 coding DNA: TGTGCCAGCAGTTTATCCGGGGAACAGCCCCAGCATTTT.

The CDR3 loop is CASSQVKGGPSDTQYF. The CDR3 DNA is TGTGCCAGCAGCCAAGTCAAGGGAGGGCCTTCAGATACGCAGTATTTT. The gene calls are TRBV14 and TRBJ2-3; 7 positions match TRBD2. Germline CDR1 is SGHDN and CDR2 is FVKESK. CDR3 length equals 16 residues. Trimming cost V 1 base and J 4 bases; bases outside gene matches: 8. The full variable domain, in which reference TRBV14 and TRBJ2-3 provide the parts outside the CDR3, is EAGVTQFPSHSVIEKGQTVTLRCDPISGHDNLYWYRRVMGKEIKFLLHFVKESKQDESGMPNNRFLAERTGGTYSTLKVQPAELEDSGVYFCASSQVKGGPSDTQYFGPGTRLTVL.

The rearrangement uses TRBV28 and TRBJ1-1; no firm D call. V gave up 3 bases and J gave up 10 bases, with 12 bases separating them. CDR3 length: 12 residues. CDR1 and CDR2 (germline): MDHEN, SYDVKM. The CDR3 loop is CASSFPGSLAFF. The DNA for the CDR3 is TGTGCCAGCAGTTTTCCCGGGTCCCTAGCTTTCTTT. The entire variable domain, with the rest obtained from reference TRBV28 and TRBJ1-1, is as follows: DVKVTQSSRYLVKRTGEKVFLECVQDMDHENMFWYRQDPGLGLRLIYFSYDVKMKEKGDIPEGYSVSREKKERFSLILESASTNQTSMYLCASSFPGSLAFFGQGTRLTVV.

V usage is TRBV14 and J usage is TRBJ1-1; tentative D call: TRBD1 (6 bases). Germline V gene data show CDR1 as SGHDN and CDR2 as FVKESK. Deletions cut 0 bases from V and 6 bases from J, with 17 bases between. The CDR3 is 16 residues long. CDR3 DNA: TGTGCCAGCAGCCAAGATGGGACAAAACCGTCCGCTGAAGCTTTCTTT. It codes for CASSQDGTKPSAEAFF.

J is TRBJ2-7 and V is TRBV24-1; TRBD1 agrees at 7 bases. CDR3 length: 15 amino acids. Looked up from germline, CDR1 is KGHDR and CDR2 is SFDVKD. The J segment lost 2 bases and the V segment lost 3 bases, leaving 6 bases of the junction unmatched. CDR3 loop: CATSDPSGGAYEQYF. CDR3 nucleotides: TGTGCCACCAGTGATCCCTCAGGGGGAGCCTACGAGCAGTACTTC.

The rearrangement links TRBV29-1 to TRBJ1-1, with D unresolved. Looked up from germline, CDR1 is SQVTM and CDR2 is ANQGSEA. V lost 7 bases and J lost 4, with 16 bases in between. The CDR3 length is 13 residues. The CDR3 here is CSGWTPGGTEAFF. In DNA, the CDR3 is TGCAGCGGATGGACTCCCGGAGGCACTGAAGCTTTCTTT.

V is TRBV5-1 and J is TRBJ1-1; 10 bases align to TRBD1. Germline V gene data show CDR1 as SGHRS and CDR2 as YFSETQ. V was pared by 3 bases and J by 6 bases, with 2 bases of the junction left unmatched. The CDR3 contains 13 residues. Here the CDR3 reads CASSWTGGSEAFF. DNA of the CDR3: TGCGCCAGCAGCTGGACAGGGGGTTCTGAAGCTTTCTTT.

The chain uses TRBV7-3 and TRBJ1-2; D is uncertain. Between the trimmed V and J ends, which lost 5 bases and 4 bases, there was a span of 20 bases. CDR3 length: 16 amino acids. CDR1 and CDR2 (germline): SGHTA, FQGTGA. The CDR3 is CASSEFVGSAVYGYTF. The CDR3, as DNA: TGTGCCAGCAGCGAATTCGTCGGTTCAGCGGTCTATGGCTACACCTTC.

This rearrangement joins TRBV5-1 to TRBJ1-2; a possible D gene is TRBD1 (6 bases). From germline, CDR1 is SGHRS and CDR2 YFSETQ. The CDR3 consists of 14 residues. Trimming shortened V by 0 bases and J by 5 bases, and 11 bases separated the two germline ends. The CDR3 DNA is TGCGCCAGCAGCTTGGTACAGGGTGAATATGGCTACACCTTC. It translates to CASSLVQGEYGYTF.

This chain links TRBV29-1 with TRBJ2-7; 8 bases agree with TRBD1. Germline V gene lookup returns CDR1 SQVTM and CDR2 ANQGSEA. The V segment lost 7 bases and the J segment 4 bases; nucleotides outside the gene matches: 6. The CDR3 runs 12 residues. Written as DNA, the CDR3 is TGCAGCGCGGCAGGGGGCGAATACGAGCAGTACTTC. Translated: CSAAGGEYEQYF.

V is TRBV5-1 and J is TRBJ1-1; TRBD1 agrees at 8 bases. CDR1 SGHRS and CDR2 YFSETQ come from the germline V gene. V was clipped by 1 base and J by 5 bases; unmatched bases: 4. The CDR3 spans 14 residues. The CDR3 sequence: CASSLLTGGTEAFF. The CDR3 DNA reads TGCGCCAGCAGCTTGTTAACAGGGGGGACTGAAGCTTTCTTT.

The chain has TRBV12-3 or TRBV12-4 and TRBJ1-2; weak D call: TRBD1 (5 bases). This CDR3 comprises 13 residues. V was pared by 3 bases and J by 4 bases, with 9 bases between. The CDR3 loop reads CASSFDSSYGYTF. The CDR3 region has the DNA TGTGCCAGCAGTTTCGACAGCTCCTATGGCTACACCTTC.

The V call is TRBV5-4, the J call TRBJ2-6; 9 bases are shared with TRBD1. This CDR3 has 17 amino acids. Germline CDR1 and CDR2: SGHNT and YYREEE (reference sequence). With V trimmed by 3 bases and J by 0 bases, 4 bases remained unmatched. Written as DNA, the CDR3 is TGTGCCAGCAGCTCAGGGACAGGGCACTCTGGGGCCAACGTCCTGACTTTC. Amino acid sequence: CASSSGTGHSGANVLTF.

The chain couples TRBV11-2 to TRBJ2-5; 11 nucleotides agree with TRBD1. Germline V lookup: CDR1 SGHAT, CDR2 FQNNGV. After removal of 5 bases from V and 4 bases from J, the junction contained 9 bases not matched to a gene. CDR3 length equals 16 residues. CDR3 sequence: CASSPGDRGLSETQYF. The DNA of the CDR3 is TGTGCCAGCAGCCCCGGGGACAGGGGGTTATCAGAGACCCAGTACTTC. Looking up the rest from reference TRBV11-2 and TRBJ2-5 gives the full variable domain: EAGVAQSPRYKIIEKRQSVAFWCNPISGHATLYWYQQILGQGPKLLIQFQNNGVVDDSQLPKDRFSAERLKGVDSTLKIQPAKLEDSAVYLCASSPGDRGLSETQYFGPGTRLLVL.

V gene TRBV20-1 combines with J gene TRBJ2-3; TRBD2 might be the D (6 bases). Per germline, CDR1 DFQATT and CDR2 SNEGSKA (reference sequence). The CDR3 spans 15 residues. With 3 bases removed from V and 1 base from J, the gap between germline ends came to 14 bases. The CDR3 region has the DNA TGCAGTGCTAGTAGAGGCGGGGAAGGCACAGATACGCAGTATTTT. Translating gives CSASRGGEGTDTQYF.

V is TRBV6-5 and J is TRBJ2-3; the D gene is possibly TRBD2 (6 bases). In germline, CDR1 is MNHEY, CDR2 SVGAGI. This CDR3 contains 14 residues. Deletions cut 10 bases from V and 0 bases from J, with 14 bases between. The chain's CDR3 is CATLLAASTDTQYF. The CDR3 DNA follows: TGTGCCACCCTGTTAGCGGCTAGCACAGATACGCAGTATTTT.

This clone came up a few times. V usage is TRBV5-1 and J usage is TRBJ1-1; tentative D call: TRBD1 (6 bases). The CDR3 runs 14 residues. The V gene's germline CDR1 is SGHRS and CDR2 YFSETQ. The V end lost 6 bases, the J end lost 1 base, and 13 bases lay between the germline ends. The CDR3 region is CASTAGAGNTEAFF. Written as DNA, the CDR3 is TGCGCCAGCACGGCAGGGGCGGGGAACACTGAAGCTTTCTTT.

The genes are TRBV30 and TRBJ1-4; the match to TRBD1 covers 7 bases. Trimming removed 4 bases from V and 3 bases from J; junction bases left unmatched: 2. Per the germline V gene, CDR1 is GTSNPN and CDR2 is SVGIG (reference sequence). CDR3 length: 13 amino acids. The CDR3 here is CAWTTGSNEKLFF. The CDR3 region has the DNA TGTGCCTGGACGACAGGGTCTAATGAAAAACTGTTTTTT.

This chain connects TRBV3-1 (or the pseudogene TRBV3-2) to TRBJ2-3; 8 positions agree with TRBD1. The CDR3 has 12 residues. The V gene's germline CDR1 is LGHDT and CDR2 YNNKEL (reference sequence). The V and J ends lost 8 bases and 4 bases, in that order; junction bases with no gene match: 2. In DNA form, the CDR3 reads TGTGCCAGCGGACAGGGCGCAGATACGCAGTATTTT. Its protein product is CASGQGADTQYF.

The chain recombines TRBV4-1 with TRBJ2-7; perhaps TRBD1 as D (5 bases). V was clipped by 1 base and J by 1 base, with 11 bases between them. There are 15 residues in the CDR3. Looked up from germline, CDR1 is MGHRA and CDR2 is YSYEKL. The CDR3 region is CASSQAGHPSYEQYF. The CDR3 nucleotides read TGCGCCAGCAGCCAAGCAGGACATCCGTCCTACGAGCAGTACTTC.